This is a list of T cell receptor beta chains from one sample in a study of blood T cell repertoires in COVID-19. Using immunoSEQ multiplex PCR, the repertoire was profiled, and TCRdb retains in-frame clones only, with some absent. The sample carries about 160,000 clones, more than 75% recorded once. The specimen was peripheral blood. Receptor source: a woman between 45 and 60 years old with COVID-19, enrolled during active disease. The CDR3 runs from the conserved cysteine through the conserved F or W. D genes are given only for firm matches. The size field is filled for only some rows; it gives once, few, many or a size class.

j_call cdr3_length v_call d_call clone_size cdr3_aa cdr3_nt
TRBJ2-3 15 TRBV5-4 - - CASSLELLSTDTQYF TGTGCCAGCAGCTTGGAACTACTTAGCACAGATACGCAGTATTTT
TRBJ2-5 11 TRBV20-1 - - CSASGVETQYF TGCAGTGCTAGCGGGGTTGAGACCCAGTACTTC
TRBJ1-2 17 TRBV19 TRBD1 - CASRSGGRQGRFYGYTF TGTGCCAGTAGATCCGGAGGGCGACAGGGAAGGTTTTATGGCTACACCTTC
TRBJ2-3 13 TRBV6-4 - - CASSLTGTDTQYF TGTGCCAGCAGCCTGACAGGCACAGATACGCAGTATTTT
TRBJ1-2 16 TRBV9 - - CASSVDWIGAGDGYTF TGTGCCAGCAGCGTAGACTGGATTGGGGCAGGGGATGGCTACACCTTC
TRBJ2-1 15 TRBV5-4 TRBD2 - CASSRSGGSYNEQFF TGTGCCAGCAGCCGAAGCGGGGGAAGCTACAATGAGCAGTTCTTC
TRBJ2-2 15 TRBV9 TRBD1 - CASTPREGATGELFF TGTGCCAGCACCCCTCGAGAGGGGGCCACCGGGGAGCTGTTTTTT
TRBJ2-7 15 TRBV4-1 TRBD1 - CASSLGQAGVYEQYF TGCGCCAGCAGCCTCGGACAGGCAGGCGTATACGAGCAGTACTTC
TRBJ1-1 13 TRBV6-5 - few CASSYGQNTEAFF TGTGCCAGCAGTTACGGGCAGAACACTGAAGCTTTCTTT
TRBJ2-4 18 TRBV2 TRBD1 - CASSEGARTGGSKNIQYF TGTGCCAGCAGTGAGGGTGCTCGGACAGGGGGAAGCAAAAACATTCAGTACTTC
TRBJ1-1 12 TRBV5-4 - - CASSQGNTEAFF TGTGCCAGCAGTCAGGGGAACACTGAAGCTTTCTTT
TRBJ2-3 15 TRBV7-9 TRBD2 - CASSRGSGGTDTQYF TGTGCCAGCAGCCGTGGCAGCGGGGGAACAGATACGCAGTATTTT
TRBJ1-1 13 TRBV29-1 TRBD1 - CSAEHRGGTEAFF TGCAGCGCCGAACACAGGGGAGGCACTGAAGCTTTCTTT
TRBJ1-1 16 TRBV19 - - CASSLVGGDMNTEAFF TGTGCCAGTAGCCTGGTAGGTGGGGACATGAACACTGAAGCTTTCTTT
TRBJ1-5 14 TRBV5-6 - few CASSPEVSNQPQHF TGTGCCAGCAGCCCCGAGGTTAGCAATCAGCCCCAGCATTTT
TRBJ1-1 13 TRBV5-4 TRBD1 - CASSSQGDTEAFF TGTGCCAGCAGCTCGCAGGGGGACACTGAAGCTTTCTTT
TRBJ2-5 18 TRBV18 TRBD1 - CASSPFEGTGGGGETQYF TGTGCCAGCTCACCGTTCGAAGGGACAGGCGGCGGTGGGGAGACCCAGTACTTC
TRBJ1-1 15 TRBV9 TRBD1 - CASSKGQWLDTEAFF TGTGCCAGCAGCAAGGGACAGTGGCTTGACACTGAAGCTTTCTTT
TRBJ2-2 15 TRBV11-3 TRBD1 - CASSPGTVTTGELFF TGTGCCAGCAGCCCCGGGACAGTTACCACCGGGGAGCTGTTTTTT
TRBJ1-1 13 TRBV10-3 TRBD1 - CAIETGENTEAFF TGTGCCATTGAAACAGGGGAGAACACTGAAGCTTTCTTT
TRBJ2-4 16 TRBV6-6 - many CASSYGGDIIKNIQYF TGTGCCAGCAGTTACGGCGGGGATATAATCAAAAACATTCAGTACTTC
TRBJ1-5 17 TRBV4-2 TRBD1 few CASSQDSTGASNQPQHF TGTGCCAGCAGCCAAGATTCGACAGGGGCTAGCAATCAGCCCCAGCATTTT
TRBJ1-3 17 TRBV18 TRBD1 - CASSPERSGGSGNTIYF TGTGCCAGCTCACCAGAACGTTCAGGGGGAAGTGGAAACACCATATATTTT
TRBJ2-5 18 TRBV7-9 TRBD2 - CASSRRTSGDTYQETQYF TGTGCCAGCAGCCGACGGACTAGCGGGGATACCTACCAAGAGACCCAGTACTTC
TRBJ2-7 16 TRBV6-5 TRBD2 - CASRYGTSGISYEQYF TGTGCCAGCAGATACGGGACTAGCGGAATTTCCTACGAGCAGTACTTC
TRBJ1-2 15 TRBV23-1 TRBD1 - CASSQRQGLIYGYTF TGCGCCAGCAGTCAACGACAGGGGCTTATCTATGGCTACACCTTC
TRBJ2-1 15 TRBV2 - - CASSEGVSSYNEQFF TGTGCCAGCAGTGAAGGCGTGAGCTCCTACAATGAGCAGTTCTTC
TRBJ1-5 12 TRBV18 - - CASSHEEESQHF TGTGCCAGCTCACATGAAGAGGAATCCCAGCATTTT
TRBJ1-4 14 TRBV5-1 - - CASSFSSTNEKLFF TGCGCCAGCAGCTTCAGTTCGACTAATGAAAAACTGTTTTTT
TRBJ2-1 17 TRBV7-9 TRBD2 once CASSLLVAGGLYNEQFF TGTGCCAGCAGCCTACTCGTGGCGGGGGGGCTCTACAATGAGCAGTTCTTC
TRBJ2-3 15 TRBV15 TRBD2 - CATSHSGGTLDTQYF TGTGCCACCAGCCATAGCGGGGGGACGTTAGATACGCAGTATTTT
TRBJ2-6 15 TRBV29-1 - - CSVEGGRARANVLTF TGCAGCGTTGAAGGGGGGCGGGCTAGGGCCAACGTCCTGACTTTC
TRBJ1-5 15 TRBV4-1 - - CASSQEGAWNQPQHF TGCGCCAGCAGCCAAGAGGGGGCTTGGAATCAGCCCCAGCATTTT
TRBJ2-3 17 TRBV11-2 TRBD2 - CASSLMRGRGGRHTQYF TGTGCCAGCAGCCTTATGCGGGGGCGGGGGGGCCGACATACGCAGTATTTT
TRBJ1-1 11 TRBV9 - - CASSTGTEAFF TGTGCCAGCAGCACAGGGACTGAAGCTTTCTTT
TRBJ2-1 17 TRBV5-1 TRBD2 once CASSRRTSGGENNEQFF TGCGCCAGCAGCCGGAGGACTAGCGGGGGGGAAAACAATGAGCAGTTCTTC
TRBJ2-3 15 TRBV30 - - CAWSVGGPLTDTQYF TGTGCCTGGAGTGTAGGAGGACCACTCACAGATACGCAGTATTTT
TRBJ1-1 13 TRBV19 - - CAGSVGEGTEAFF TGTGCTGGGTCGGTGGGCGAGGGCACTGAAGCTTTCTTT
TRBJ2-3 13 TRBV29-1 TRBD2 - CSVRLAATDTQYF TGCAGCGTTAGACTAGCAGCCACAGATACGCAGTATTTT
TRBJ2-5 14 TRBV7-6 TRBD1 - CASSWGQGRETQYF TGTGCCAGCAGCTGGGGACAGGGGAGGGAGACCCAGTACTTC
TRBJ2-7 16 TRBV7-9 - - CASSLDVAALLEEQYF TGTGCCAGCAGCTTAGATGTCGCGGCCTTATTGGAGGAGCAGTACTTC
TRBJ2-7 16 TRBV5-1 TRBD2 - CASSLDSSGTFYEQYF TGCGCCAGCAGCTTGGATTCTAGCGGGACCTTCTACGAGCAGTACTTC
TRBJ2-1 16 TRBV21-1 - - CASSKANGGGYNEQFF TGTGCCAGCAGCAAAGCGAACGGGGGGGGATACAATGAGCAGTTCTTC
TRBJ2-5 15 TRBV7-6 - once CASSSYGSGQETQYF TGTGCCAGCAGCTCCTACGGGTCTGGTCAAGAGACCCAGTACTTC
TRBJ2-2 17 TRBV9 - few CASSVAQVDTTTGELFF TGTGCCAGCAGCGTAGCCCAGGTCGACACCACCACCGGGGAGCTGTTTTTT